The T cell receptor beta chain described here comes from a study of spatial heterogeneity in lung cancer. With V trimmed by 0 bases and J by 5 bases, 4 bases remained unmatched. CDR3 size: 13 residues. Germline CDR1 reads SQVTM; CDR2 reads ANQGSEA. Findings and limits, study-wide: Tumors with more nonsynonymous mutations had more expanded intratumoral alpha and beta TCRs. Coverage was estimated at approximately 7.4% of tumor T cells for alpha chains and roughly 12% for beta chains.

MiXCR, run by TCRdb on the 5' RACE reads, gives a single entry per CDR3 protein. The sample yields some 96,000 distinct CDR3 sequences, about 4.6% seen once. Stated time point: sample taken at primary tumor resection. Unsorted tumor, nontumor lung tissue or cryopreserved PBMC supplied the whole RNA. This clonotype has only a few counts. Its antigen is undetermined. This rearrangement joins TRBV29-1 to TRBJ2-7; TRBD1 agrees at 7 bases. This clonotype was sampled from a male donor with early-stage non-small cell lung cancer. Sequenced here: lung tumor tissue, sampled at surgery. CDR3 nucleotides: TGCAGCGTTGAAGAACAGGGGAAGAACGAGCAGTACTTC. Its translation is CSVEEQGKNEQYF.